This T cell receptor beta chain was obtained from a study of blood T cell repertoires in COVID-19. Study details: Sites across the United States, Italy and Spain contributed samples from acute and convalescent COVID-19. PBMCs, B-cell-depleted T cells, or T cells were the source of the cDNA or gDNA that made up the material.

Original data processing: Amplified reference gene primers provided the basis for estimating nucleated cell counts. Sequencing used immunoSEQ multiplex PCR; TCRdb keeps in-frame clones, though not all of them. The V and J calls and clone size come from that table; D and trimming were worked out from the DNA. This sample has about 190,000 clones; around 85% occur once, and the top ten carry roughly 13%. Trimming shortened V by 6 bases and J by 2 bases, and 20 bases separated the two germline ends. The CDR3 extends over 16 amino acids. Germline V gene lookup returns CDR1 MDHEN and CDR2 SYDVKM. This clonotype was sampled from a man aged 45-65 years who had recovered from COVID-19. V usage is TRBV28 and J usage is TRBJ2-7, with a weak D call TRBD2 (5 bases). Material for sequencing was peripheral blood. This CDR3 reads CASSPAVRTRAYEQYF. The CDR3 bases are TGTGCCAGCAGCCCCGCTGTCCGGACTCGCGCCTACGAGCAGTACTTC.